A selection of T cell receptor beta chains follows, all from one sample in a study of OX40 agonist ivuxolimab in advanced cancers. Sequenced by immunoSEQ multiplex PCR; TCRdb stores in-frame clones only, minus some. The sample holds under 50,000 clones, around 90% seen once. Sequencing was performed on CD4+ or CD8+ T cells sorted from blood, taken in a trial of the OX40 agonist ivuxolimab. Receptors were obtained from an adult with an advanced solid tumor such as melanoma, head and neck, liver or kidney cancer. Both conserved end residues are part of each CDR3.

j_call: TRBJ1-4
cdr3_length: 16
v_call: TRBV5-1
cdr3_aa: CASSLGQAGTNEKLFF

j_call: TRBJ1-4
cdr3_length: 15
v_call: TRBV14
cdr3_aa: CASSHLQGGSEKLFF

j_call: TRBJ2-1
cdr3_length: 15
v_call: TRBV29-1
cdr3_aa: CSVELGQGSYNEQFF

j_call: TRBJ2-7
cdr3_length: 14
v_call: TRBV7-9
cdr3_aa: CASRPGFEAHEQYF

j_call: TRBJ2-5
cdr3_length: 16
v_call: TRBV19
cdr3_aa: CASSRRGTATRETQYF

j_call: TRBJ2-1
cdr3_length: 15
v_call: TRBV7-7
cdr3_aa: CASSRGQGAFNEQFF

j_call: TRBJ2-3
cdr3_length: 14
v_call: TRBV27
cdr3_aa: CASSLAGVTDTQYF

j_call: TRBJ2-3
cdr3_length: 16
v_call: TRBV28
cdr3_aa: CASRLPGQRITDTQYF

j_call: TRBJ1-2
cdr3_length: 15
v_call: TRBV6-1
cdr3_aa: CASSDPAGANYGYTF

j_call: TRBJ1-1
cdr3_length: 14
v_call: TRBV28
cdr3_aa: CASSSPGTALYAFF

j_call: TRBJ2-1
cdr3_length: 15
v_call: TRBV5-1
cdr3_aa: CASSIQGSSYNEQFF

j_call: TRBJ1-2
cdr3_length: 14
v_call: TRBV28
cdr3_aa: CASSLSRTDYGYTF

j_call: TRBJ1-1
cdr3_length: 13
v_call: TRBV7-8
cdr3_aa: CASSGPVNTEAFF

j_call: TRBJ1-2
cdr3_length: 15
v_call: TRBV9
cdr3_aa: CASSLGGQGLGGYTF

j_call: TRBJ2-1
cdr3_length: 15
v_call: TRBV5-1
cdr3_aa: CASSSGLATPEEQFF

j_call: TRBJ2-1
cdr3_length: 15
v_call: TRBV7-2
cdr3_aa: CASSSGTSVNNEQFF

j_call: TRBJ1-1
cdr3_length: 15
v_call: TRBV28
cdr3_aa: CASSPRTGGYGEAFF

j_call: TRBJ2-1
cdr3_length: 17
v_call: TRBV4-1
cdr3_aa: CASSVQQAGEAYNEQFF

j_call: TRBJ1-5
cdr3_length: 14
v_call: TRBV30
cdr3_aa: CAWSVDSGNQPQHF

j_call: TRBJ2-3
cdr3_length: 16
v_call: TRBV27
cdr3_aa: CASSQRAGISTDTQYF

j_call: TRBJ1-1
cdr3_length: 14
v_call: TRBV30
cdr3_aa: CAWRLTGGAVEAFF

j_call: TRBJ1-2
cdr3_length: 14
v_call: TRBV28
cdr3_aa: CASRIDRVSYGYTF

j_call: TRBJ2-5
cdr3_length: 15
v_call: TRBV7-9
cdr3_aa: CASSSRRGLGETQYF

j_call: TRBJ2-2
cdr3_length: 16
v_call: TRBV4-1
cdr3_aa: CASSQSGTGGTGELFF

j_call: TRBJ2-7
cdr3_length: 15
v_call: TRBV6-6
cdr3_aa: CASSYTLTGSNEQYF

j_call: TRBJ1-5
cdr3_length: 15
v_call: TRBV5-1
cdr3_aa: CASSSGTGVNQPQHF

j_call: TRBJ2-1
cdr3_length: 12
v_call: TRBV6-4
cdr3_aa: CASSGTLNEQFF

j_call: TRBJ1-1
cdr3_length: 15
v_call: TRBV7-2
cdr3_aa: CASSLGGTVNTEAFF

j_call: TRBJ2-7
cdr3_length: 14
v_call: TRBV11-3
cdr3_aa: CASRLAGGGPEQYF

j_call: TRBJ1-1
cdr3_length: 15
v_call: TRBV15
cdr3_aa: CATSRGTGGYTEAFF

j_call: TRBJ1-1
cdr3_length: 13
v_call: TRBV5-6
cdr3_aa: CASSSVMNTEAFF

j_call: TRBJ1-1
cdr3_length: 14
v_call: TRBV28
cdr3_aa: CASSLRQAGTEAFF

j_call: TRBJ2-7
cdr3_length: 16
v_call: TRBV7-3
cdr3_aa: CASSQWGGERSYEQYF

j_call: TRBJ1-4
cdr3_length: 14
v_call: TRBV6-1
cdr3_aa: CASSEGQENEKLFF

j_call: TRBJ1-1
cdr3_length: 17
v_call: TRBV28
cdr3_aa: CASNQKRKGDLNTEAFF

j_call: TRBJ2-1
cdr3_length: 17
v_call: TRBV14
cdr3_aa: CASSQGKREGPYNEQFF

j_call: TRBJ2-1
cdr3_length: 16
v_call: TRBV4-3
cdr3_aa: CASSQGTGGSYNEQFF

j_call: TRBJ1-1
cdr3_length: 13
v_call: TRBV5-1
cdr3_aa: CASSLRGDTEAFF